The sample holds a few counts of the clone carrying this T cell receptor (beta chain). Its matching antigen is unknown. The data derive from a study of identical twins. One entry per CDR3 protein results from TCRdb running MiXCR on the 5' RACE reads. Counted here are nearly 650,000 distinct CDR3 sequences, roughly 6.6% occurring once; the ten biggest clones make up 1.6%. Germline CDR1 MDHEN, CDR2 SYDVKM. V dropped 2 bases and J dropped 5 bases, with 13 bases sitting between them. The CDR3 is 15 amino acids. Study-wide points: For out-of-frame beta sequences, excess twin sharing was weaker. Conclusions leaned on cross-sectional statistical analysis and did not track the same donors over time. Insertions were reduced in abundant cord blood beta clonotypes but not in memory repertoires.

The sample was also linked to a second study, of yellow fever vaccine responses in identical twins.

This TCR was recovered from a woman younger than 35 in good health. The rearrangement uses TRBV28 and TRBJ2-1; D not certain. Sequencing was done on a sample of PBMCs. DNA of the CDR3: TGTGCCAGCAGTTTAGTTTACAGAAAGAACAATGAGCAGTTCTTC. Translating gives CASSLVYRKNNEQFF.